Included here is one T cell receptor beta chain sequence, with context. As yet, its antigen is unknown. As part of library construction, unique molecular identifiers were attached to individual cDNA molecules. TCRdb re-analysed the 5' RACE reads in MiXCR, keeping a single row per CDR3 protein. Seen here are tens of thousands of distinct CDR3 sequences, around 10% observed once, and the top ten hold about 5%. This sample was taken from a study of early T cells in non-severe SARS-CoV-2 infection. Overall study: Sequencing of bulk RNA from unsorted whole blood was done, without chain pairing. Overall study results and limits: Comparison of clonotypes with VDJdb favored anti-spike CD8 responses while missing private and CD4 specificities.

Germline V gene lookup returns CDR1 DFQATT and CDR2 SNEGSKA (reference sequence). CDR3 length equals 13 residues. V shed 3 bases and J shed 3 bases, with 12 bases lying between them. Sequenced material: whole blood. This clonotype originated in an adult who was a healthcare worker with PCR-confirmed SARS-CoV-2 infection or an uninfected control (not recorded which). The chain recombines TRBV20-1 with TRBJ2-7; D unresolved. The CDR3: CSASEYWHYEQYF. The DNA of the CDR3 is TGCAGTGCTAGTGAGTACTGGCACTACGAGCAGTACTTC.